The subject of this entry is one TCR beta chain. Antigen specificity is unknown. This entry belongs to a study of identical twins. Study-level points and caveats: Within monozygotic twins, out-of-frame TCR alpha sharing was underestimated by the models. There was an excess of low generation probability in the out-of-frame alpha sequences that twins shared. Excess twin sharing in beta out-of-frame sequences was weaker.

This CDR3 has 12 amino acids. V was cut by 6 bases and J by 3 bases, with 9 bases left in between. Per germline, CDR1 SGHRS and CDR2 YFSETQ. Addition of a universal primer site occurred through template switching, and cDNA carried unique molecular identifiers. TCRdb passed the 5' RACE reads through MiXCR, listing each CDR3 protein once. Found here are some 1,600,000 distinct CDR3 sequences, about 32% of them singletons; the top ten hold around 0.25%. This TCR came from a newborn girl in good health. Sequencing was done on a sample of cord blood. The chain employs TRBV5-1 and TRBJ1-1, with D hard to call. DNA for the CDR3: TGCGCCAGCAACTTCCAGGACACTGAAGCTTTCTTT. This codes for CASNFQDTEAFF.